A single sample gave rise to the 3 T cell receptor beta chains below, sequenced in a study of blood T cell repertoires in COVID-19 (dated by TCRdb to about 2020). The library was produced with the immunoSEQ multiplex PCR assay. TCRdb re-hosts the immuneACCESS table, in-frame sequences only. Its copies lack some clones; in the studies checked, an unresolved V gene accounts for under half of them, and the cause for the rest is not known. This sample comprises some 150,000 clones, just over 85% of them detected only once. More than 3% of the sample belongs to the ten largest clones. The sample comprised peripheral blood. Receptors originate from an older man with acute or convalescent COVID-19.

This chain links TRBV28 with TRBJ1-1; TRBD1 aligns across 7 bases. V lost 3 bases, J lost 8 bases, and 3 bases stayed unmatched. The CDR3 runs to 12 residues. Germline CDR1 MDHEN, CDR2 SYDVKM. CDR3 sequence (DNA): TGTGCCAGCAGTTTTCAGGGGGTAGAAGCTTTCTTT. Its protein is CASSFQGVEAFF.

The gene calls are TRBV5-8 and TRBJ2-3; weak D call: TRBD2 (5 bases). This CDR3 region has 14 residues. Germline-derived CDR1 and CDR2 are SGHTS and YDEGEE. Trimming removed 3 bases at V and 1 base at J, with 9 bases between. The CDR3 sequence is CASSSLRGTDTQYF. The CDR3 coding sequence is TGTGCCAGCAGCTCCTTGCGGGGCACAGATACGCAGTATTTT.

This chain uses TRBV10-1 with TRBJ2-5, with TRBD2 matching over 14 bases. With V trimmed by 2 bases and J by 5 bases, 4 bases remained unmatched. The germline V gene encodes CDR1 WNHNN and CDR2 SYGVQD (reference sequence). CDR3 length equals 16 residues. DNA of the CDR3: TGCGCCAGCAGTGAGGGGACTAGCGGGAGATGTGAGACCCAGTACTTC. It specifies CASSEGTSGRCETQYF.